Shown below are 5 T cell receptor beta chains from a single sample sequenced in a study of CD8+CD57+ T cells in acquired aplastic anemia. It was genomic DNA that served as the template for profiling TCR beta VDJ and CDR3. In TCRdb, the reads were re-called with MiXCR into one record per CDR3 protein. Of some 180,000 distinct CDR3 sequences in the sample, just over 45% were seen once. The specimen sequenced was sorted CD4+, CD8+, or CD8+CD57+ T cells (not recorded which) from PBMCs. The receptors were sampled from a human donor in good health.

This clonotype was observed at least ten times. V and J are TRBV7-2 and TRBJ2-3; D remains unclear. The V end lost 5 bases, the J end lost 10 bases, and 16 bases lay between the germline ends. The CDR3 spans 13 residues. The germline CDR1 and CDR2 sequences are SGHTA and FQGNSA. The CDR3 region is CASSPSFFGSQYF. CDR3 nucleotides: TGTGCCAGCAGCCCCTCTTTTTTCGGTTCGCAGTATTTT. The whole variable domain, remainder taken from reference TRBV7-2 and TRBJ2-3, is GAGVSQSPSNKVTEKGKDVELRCDPISGHTALYWYRQSLGQGLEFLIYFQGNSAPDKSGLPSDRFSAERTGGSVSTLTIQRTQQEDSAVYLCASSPSFFGSQYFGPGTRLTVL.

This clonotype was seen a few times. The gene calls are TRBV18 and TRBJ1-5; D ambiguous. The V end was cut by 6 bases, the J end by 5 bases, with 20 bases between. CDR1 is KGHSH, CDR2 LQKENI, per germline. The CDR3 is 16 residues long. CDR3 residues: CASSSTGQNIYQPQHF. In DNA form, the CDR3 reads TGTGCCAGCTCGTCGACCGGGCAGAACATTTATCAGCCCCAGCATTTT.

The CDR3 DNA follows: TGCAGTGCTACGGGCGGAGACTATGGCTACACCTTC. Protein: CSATGGDYGYTF. The chain is built from TRBV20-1 and TRBJ1-2; no clear D gene. Germline V CDR1 and CDR2: DFQATT, SNEGSKA (reference sequence). This CDR3 has 12 residues. V was shortened by 4 bases and J by 3 bases, with 9 bases between the two germline ends.

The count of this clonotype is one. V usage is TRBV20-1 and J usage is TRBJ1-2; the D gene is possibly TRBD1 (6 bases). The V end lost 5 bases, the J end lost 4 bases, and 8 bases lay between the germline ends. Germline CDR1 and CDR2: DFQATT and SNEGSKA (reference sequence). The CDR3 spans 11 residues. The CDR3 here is CSASGAYGYTF. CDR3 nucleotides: TGCAGTGCTTCAGGGGCCTATGGCTACACCTTC.

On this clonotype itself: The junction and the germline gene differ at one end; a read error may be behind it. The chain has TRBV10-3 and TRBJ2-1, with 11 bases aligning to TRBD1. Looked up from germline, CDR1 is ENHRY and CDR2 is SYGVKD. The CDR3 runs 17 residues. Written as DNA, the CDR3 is TGTGCCATCAGTGGATCTTCCGGGACAGGGGGAGTGAATGGGCAGTTCTTC. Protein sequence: CAISGSSGTGGVNGQFF.